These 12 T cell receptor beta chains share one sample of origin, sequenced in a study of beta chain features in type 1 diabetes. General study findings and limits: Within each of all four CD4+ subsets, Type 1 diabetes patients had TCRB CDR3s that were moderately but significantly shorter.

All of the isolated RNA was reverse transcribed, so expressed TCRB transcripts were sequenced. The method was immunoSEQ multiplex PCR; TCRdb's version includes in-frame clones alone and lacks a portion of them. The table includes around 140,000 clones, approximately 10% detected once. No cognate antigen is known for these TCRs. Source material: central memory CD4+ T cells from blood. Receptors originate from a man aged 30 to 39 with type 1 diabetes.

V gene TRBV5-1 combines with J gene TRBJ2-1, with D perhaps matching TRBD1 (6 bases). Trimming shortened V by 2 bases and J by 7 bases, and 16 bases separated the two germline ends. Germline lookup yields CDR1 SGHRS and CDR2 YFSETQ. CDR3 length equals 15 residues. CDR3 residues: CASSFFGQGQNEQFF. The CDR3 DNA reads TGCGCCAGCAGCTTCTTCGGGCAGGGGCAAAATGAGCAGTTCTTC.

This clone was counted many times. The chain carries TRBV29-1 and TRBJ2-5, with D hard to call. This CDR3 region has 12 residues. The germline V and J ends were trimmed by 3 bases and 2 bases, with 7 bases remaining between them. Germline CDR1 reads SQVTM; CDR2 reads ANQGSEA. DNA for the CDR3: TGCAGCGTTGACGTAGTACAAGAGACCCAGTACTTC. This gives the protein CSVDVVQETQYF. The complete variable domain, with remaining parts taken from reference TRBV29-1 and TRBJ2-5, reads SAVISQKPSRDICQRGTSLTIQCQVDSQVTMMFWYRQQPGQSLTLIATANQGSEATYESGFVIDKFPISRPNLTFSTLTVSNMSPEDSSIYLCSVDVVQETQYFGPGTRLLVL.

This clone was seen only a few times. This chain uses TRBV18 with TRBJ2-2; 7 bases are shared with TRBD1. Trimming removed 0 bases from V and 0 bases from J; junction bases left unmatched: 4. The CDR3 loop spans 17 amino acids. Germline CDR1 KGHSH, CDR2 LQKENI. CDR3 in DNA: TGTGCCAGCTCACCACCCGGACAGGTCGCGAACACCGGGGAGCTGTTTTTT. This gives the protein CASSPPGQVANTGELFF. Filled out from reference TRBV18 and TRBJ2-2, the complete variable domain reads NAGVMQNPRHLVRRRGQEARLRCSPMKGHSHVYWYRQLPEEGLKFMVYLQKENIIDESGMPKERFSAEFPKEGPSILRIQQVVRGDSAAYFCASSPPGQVANTGELFFGEGSRLTVL.

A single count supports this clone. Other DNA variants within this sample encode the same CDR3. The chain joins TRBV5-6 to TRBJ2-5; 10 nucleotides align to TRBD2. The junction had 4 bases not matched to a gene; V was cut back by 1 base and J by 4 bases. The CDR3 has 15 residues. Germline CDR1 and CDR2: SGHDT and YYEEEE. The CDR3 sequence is CASSLRLAGGETQYF. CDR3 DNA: TGTGCCAGCAGCTTGAGGTTAGCGGGGGGAGAGACCCAGTACTTC.

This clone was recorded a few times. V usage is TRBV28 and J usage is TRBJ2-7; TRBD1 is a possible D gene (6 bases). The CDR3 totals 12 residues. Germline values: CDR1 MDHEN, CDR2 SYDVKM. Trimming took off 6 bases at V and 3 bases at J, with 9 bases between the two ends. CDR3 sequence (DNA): TGTGCCAGCAGCCACAGGGTCTACGAGCAGTACTTC. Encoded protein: CASSHRVYEQYF.

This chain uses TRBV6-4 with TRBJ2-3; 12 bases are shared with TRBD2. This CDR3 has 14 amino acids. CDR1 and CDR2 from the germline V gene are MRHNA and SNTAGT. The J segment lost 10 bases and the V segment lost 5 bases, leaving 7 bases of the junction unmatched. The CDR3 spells CASSKSTSGGPQYF. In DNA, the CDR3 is TGTGCCAGCAGTAAATCTACTAGCGGGGGGCCGCAGTATTTT.

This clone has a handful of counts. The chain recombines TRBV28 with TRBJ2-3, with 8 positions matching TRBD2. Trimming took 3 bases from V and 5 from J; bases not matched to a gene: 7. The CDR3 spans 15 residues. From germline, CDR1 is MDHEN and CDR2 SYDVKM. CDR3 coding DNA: TGTGCCAGCAGTTTTGGGGGACTAGTACAAGATACGCAGTATTTT. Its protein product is CASSFGGLVQDTQYF.

CDR3 in DNA: TGTGCCAGCAGTCCACAGGGGCGGGGTAATTCACCCCTCCACTTT. This gives the protein CASSPQGRGNSPLHF. V is TRBV28 and J is TRBJ1-6; 7 positions agree with TRBD1. V was clipped by 5 bases and J by 6 bases; unmatched bases: 7. Looked up from germline, CDR1 is MDHEN and CDR2 is SYDVKM. CDR3 size: 15 residues. The full variable domain, rest sourced from reference TRBV28 and TRBJ1-6, is DVKVTQSSRYLVKRTGEKVFLECVQDMDHENMFWYRQDPGLGLRLIYFSYDVKMKEKGDIPEGYSVSREKKERFSLILESASTNQTSMYLCASSPQGRGNSPLHFGNGTRLTVT.

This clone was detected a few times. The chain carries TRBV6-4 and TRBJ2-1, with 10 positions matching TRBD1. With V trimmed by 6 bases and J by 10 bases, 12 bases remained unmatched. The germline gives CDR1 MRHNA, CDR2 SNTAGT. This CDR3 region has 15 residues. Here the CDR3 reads CASSPTGGMFGEQFF. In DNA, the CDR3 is TGTGCCAGCAGCCCGACAGGGGGCATGTTCGGGGAGCAGTTCTTC.

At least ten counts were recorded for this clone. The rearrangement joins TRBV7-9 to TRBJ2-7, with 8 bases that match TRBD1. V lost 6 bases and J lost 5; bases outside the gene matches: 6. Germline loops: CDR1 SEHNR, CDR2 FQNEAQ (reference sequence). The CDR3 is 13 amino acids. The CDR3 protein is CASRPGQAHEQYF. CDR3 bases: TGTGCCAGCAGGCCGGGACAGGCCCACGAGCAGTACTTC.

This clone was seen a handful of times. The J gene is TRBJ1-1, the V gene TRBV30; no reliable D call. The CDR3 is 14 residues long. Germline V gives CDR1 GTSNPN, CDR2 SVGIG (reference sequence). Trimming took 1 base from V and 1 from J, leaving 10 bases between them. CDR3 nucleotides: TGTGCCTGGAGTGACGGTTTTGAGAACACTGAAGCTTTCTTT. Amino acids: CAWSDGFENTEAFF.

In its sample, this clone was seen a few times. DNA for the CDR3: TGCGCCAGCAGCTTGGGTTGGAGCGGGGGGACGTCCTACGAGCAGTACTTC. This gives the protein CASSLGWSGGTSYEQYF. V and J are TRBV5-1 and TRBJ2-7; 9 bases match TRBD2. Trimming removed 0 bases from V and 1 base from J; junction bases left unmatched: 8. The CDR3 sequence is 17 residues long. Germline CDR1 SGHRS, CDR2 YFSETQ.